This note documents a single T cell receptor beta chain sequence. V lost 1 base and J lost 4, with 6 bases in between. The CDR3 length is 13 residues. The germline V gene has CDR1 LGHNA and CDR2 YSLEER. CD8+ and CD4+ T cells from blood underwent TCR beta sequencing, which was carried out in a high-throughput format. This entry is derived from a study of CD8 T cells in Susac syndrome. An amount of RNA that ranged from roughly 0.45 to 1 ug was reverse transcribed with random hexamers. The method of amplification for TCR beta CDR3 was immunoSEQ multiplex PCR, covering 54 Vbeta and 13 Jbeta. TCRdb fed the immunoSEQ multiplex PCR reads into MiXCR, producing one record per CDR3 protein. The sample contains 27,000 or so distinct CDR3 sequences, roughly 94% of which appear only once.

The chain carries TRBV4-3 and TRBJ2-3, with no clear D. Source material: CD8+ T cells from PBMCs. The TCR sequence derives from a human donor in good health. CDR3 sequence reads: CASSQAAADTQYF. CDR3 bases: TGCGCCAGCAGCCAAGCCGCCGCAGATACGCAGTATTTT.